Listed below are T cell receptor beta chains from one sample, sequenced in a study of blood T cell repertoires in COVID-19. Sequenced by immunoSEQ multiplex PCR; TCRdb stores in-frame clones only, minus some. The data contain approximately 150,000 clones, over 80% of them singletons. The sequenced sample consisted of PBMCs or T cells enriched from blood (not recorded which). The receptors originated from a man between 65 and 85 years old who had been exposed to COVID-19. CDR3s include the opening cysteine and the closing phenylalanine or tryptophan. The order of the fields is D gene, clone size, J gene, V gene, CDR3 protein, CDR3 DNA. A D gene is named only where the DNA matches it firmly. Where a row states a size, it is once, few, many or the class of an expanded clone; other rows omit it.

D: -; size: once; J: TRBJ2-7; V: TRBV6-5; CDR3: CASSPSGSYEQYF; DNA: TGTGCCAGCAGTCCCAGCGGGTCCTACGAGCAGTACTTC
D: -; size: -; J: TRBJ1-3; V: TRBV7-6; CDR3: CASSPQYSGNTIYF; DNA: TGTGCCAGCAGCCCACAGTACTCTGGAAACACCATATATTTT
D: -; size: few; J: TRBJ1-1; V: TRBV28; CDR3: CASHEGGARGTEAFF; DNA: TGTGCCAGCCATGAAGGCGGGGCGCGGGGCACTGAAGCTTTCTTT
D: -; size: -; J: TRBJ2-7; V: TRBV5-1; CDR3: CASSFGDRGYEQYF; DNA: TGCGCCAGCAGCTTTGGCGACAGAGGCTACGAGCAGTACTTC
D: -; size: -; J: TRBJ1-3; V: TRBV7-3; CDR3: CASSSTAQGLGNTIYF; DNA: TGTGCCAGCAGCTCCACGGCACAGGGCCTTGGAAACACCATATATTTT
D: -; size: -; J: TRBJ2-6; V: TRBV18; CDR3: CASSPRQALSSGANVLTF; DNA: TGTGCCAGCTCACCGAGACAGGCCCTGAGCTCTGGGGCCAACGTCCTGACTTTC
D: -; size: -; J: TRBJ1-5; V: TRBV2; CDR3: CASSQGASGDQPQHF; DNA: TGTGCCAGCAGCCAAGGGGCGTCTGGGGATCAGCCCCAGCATTTT
D: TRBD1; size: -; J: TRBJ2-7; V: TRBV6-5; CDR3: CASSYGQGVGEQYF; DNA: TGTGCCAGCAGTTACGGACAGGGAGTTGGGGAGCAGTACTTC
D: TRBD1; size: -; J: TRBJ1-1; V: TRBV7-9; CDR3: CAVPRGTGRRPVNTEAFF; DNA: TGTGCCGTCCCTCGAGGGACAGGGAGACGCCCTGTGAACACTGAAGCTTTCTTT
D: TRBD2; size: once; J: TRBJ2-1; V: TRBV28; CDR3: CATLLAGGGDEQFF; DNA: TGTGCCACTCTCCTAGCGGGAGGGGGCGATGAGCAGTTCTTC
D: TRBD1; size: -; J: TRBJ1-4; V: TRBV6-6; CDR3: CASSYRDRSSEKLFF; DNA: TGTGCCAGCAGTTACAGGGACAGGAGCAGTGAAAAACTGTTTTTT
D: -; size: -; J: TRBJ1-1; V: TRBV7-8; CDR3: CASSRRTVGTEAFF; DNA: TGTGCCAGCAGCCGAAGGACAGTTGGCACTGAAGCTTTCTTT
D: TRBD2; size: -; J: TRBJ2-3; V: TRBV5-1; CDR3: CASSLVGGLTDTQYF; DNA: TGCGCCAGCAGCTTGGTCGGGGGGTTGACAGATACGCAGTATTTT
D: -; size: -; J: TRBJ2-2; V: TRBV4-2; CDR3: CASSQEYTVTGELFF; DNA: TGTGCCAGCAGCCAAGAATACACAGTCACCGGGGAGCTGTTTTTT
D: -; size: few; J: TRBJ1-6; V: TRBV28; CDR3: CASDTSRVNSPLHF; DNA: TGTGCCAGCGACACCTCCAGGGTAAATTCACCCCTCCACTTT
D: -; size: -; J: TRBJ2-5; V: TRBV7-9; CDR3: CASSSVTARETQYF; DNA: TGTGCCAGCAGCTCAGTTACAGCTCGGGAGACCCAGTACTTC
D: TRBD1; size: -; J: TRBJ2-2; V: TRBV10-3; CDR3: CAISARDRAQAGELFF; DNA: TGTGCCATCAGTGCTCGGGACAGGGCTCAAGCCGGGGAGCTGTTTTTT
D: -; size: many; J: TRBJ2-5; V: TRBV3-1/TRBV3-2; CDR3: CASSQDIQETQYF; DNA: TGTGCCAGCAGCCAAGACATCCAAGAGACCCAGTACTTC
D: -; size: -; J: TRBJ2-1; V: TRBV15; CDR3: CATSRHADRNEQFF; DNA: TGTGCCACCAGCAGACATGCAGACAGAAATGAGCAGTTCTTC
D: -; size: -; J: TRBJ1-6; V: TRBV7-9; CDR3: CASSADNVHSPLHF; DNA: TGTGCCAGCAGCGCGGACAATGTACATTCACCCCTCCACTTT
D: -; size: -; J: TRBJ1-2; V: TRBV24-1; CDR3: CATSDLGKEGHSYGYTF; DNA: TGTGCCACCAGTGATTTGGGGAAGGAGGGGCATAGCTATGGCTACACCTTC
D: -; size: few; J: TRBJ2-6; V: TRBV4-1; CDR3: CASSQDRRVSANVLTF; DNA: TGCGCCAGCAGCCAAGATAGAAGAGTCTCGGCCAACGTCCTGACTTTC
D: -; size: -; J: TRBJ1-5; V: TRBV6-2/TRBV6-3; CDR3: CASSPGLIGPQHF; DNA: TGTGCCAGCAGTCCGGGATTAATCGGGCCCCAGCATTTT
D: TRBD2; size: -; J: TRBJ2-7; V: TRBV18; CDR3: CASSPLSGASSYEQYF; DNA: TGTGCCAGCTCACCCCTCAGCGGGGCCAGCTCCTACGAGCAGTACTTC
D: TRBD1; size: -; J: TRBJ1-5; V: TRBV2; CDR3: CASRGQTSQPQHF; DNA: TGTGCCAGCAGGGGACAGACTAGTCAGCCCCAGCATTTT
D: -; size: -; J: TRBJ2-7; V: TRBV30; CDR3: CAWSSRDEQYF; DNA: TGTGCCTGGAGCTCCCGCGACGAGCAGTACTTC
D: -; size: -; J: TRBJ2-3; V: TRBV6-5; CDR3: CASSYERGTDTQYF; DNA: TGTGCCAGCAGTTACGAGCGGGGCACAGATACGCAGTATTTT
D: TRBD1; size: -; J: TRBJ1-5; V: TRBV30; CDR3: CAWSGGQGLNQPQHF; DNA: TGTGCCTGGAGTGGGGGACAGGGCCTCAATCAGCCCCAGCATTTT
D: -; size: -; J: TRBJ2-2; V: TRBV5-1; CDR3: CATTAGTNTGELFF; DNA: TGCGCCACCACAGCAGGGACGAACACCGGGGAGCTGTTTTTT
D: TRBD1; size: -; J: TRBJ2-2; V: TRBV7-2; CDR3: CASSYRGANTGELFF; DNA: TGTGCCAGCAGCTACAGGGGAGCGAACACCGGGGAGCTGTTTTTT
D: -; size: -; J: TRBJ1-2; V: TRBV11-2; CDR3: CASSLGGQSIYGYTF; DNA: TGTGCCAGCAGCTTGGGGGGGCAGTCAATCTATGGCTACACCTTC
D: -; size: once; J: TRBJ1-5; V: TRBV11-2; CDR3: CASSLGSRVRQPQHF; DNA: TGTGCCAGCAGCTTAGGTTCCAGGGTGAGGCAGCCCCAGCATTTT
D: -; size: -; J: TRBJ2-6; V: TRBV18; CDR3: CASSLPTGSSGANVLTF; DNA: TGTGCCAGCTCACTCCCAACCGGGAGCTCTGGGGCCAACGTCCTGACTTTC
D: TRBD2; size: -; J: TRBJ2-2; V: TRBV7-2; CDR3: CASSLARSGTNTGELFF; DNA: TGTGCCAGCAGCTTAGCTAGGAGCGGGACGAACACCGGGGAGCTGTTTTTT
D: -; size: -; J: TRBJ1-1; V: TRBV19; CDR3: CASSYGGLMNTEAFF; DNA: TGTGCCAGTAGTTACGGGGGACTTATGAACACTGAAGCTTTCTTT
D: TRBD1; size: -; J: TRBJ1-1; V: TRBV6-5; CDR3: CASSPMGQSPEAFF; DNA: TGTGCCAGCAGTCCTATGGGACAGTCCCCCGAAGCTTTCTTT
D: -; size: -; J: TRBJ2-7; V: TRBV5-6; CDR3: CASSLSGSSYEQYF; DNA: TGTGCCAGCAGCTTGAGTGGTAGCTCCTACGAGCAGTACTTC
D: -; size: once; J: TRBJ1-5; V: TRBV18; CDR3: CASSLEISNQPQHF; DNA: TGTGCCAGCTCACTTGAGATTAGCAATCAGCCCCAGCATTTT
D: -; size: many; J: TRBJ1-4; V: TRBV28; CDR3: CASSYGSYNEKLFF; DNA: TGTGCCAGCAGTTACGGGAGTTATAATGAAAAACTGTTTTTT
D: -; size: -; J: TRBJ2-1; V: TRBV7-9; CDR3: CASSKGQGWDEQFF; DNA: TGTGCCAGCAGCAAAGGTCAGGGGTGGGATGAGCAGTTCTTC
D: TRBD2; size: -; J: TRBJ2-1; V: TRBV19; CDR3: CASSISGLAGEQFF; DNA: TGTGCCAGTAGTATCTCGGGACTAGCGGGGGAGCAGTTCTTC
D: -; size: -; J: TRBJ1-3; V: TRBV30; CDR3: CAWMSGSVGNTIYF; DNA: TGTGCCTGGATGTCAGGGTCCGTTGGAAACACCATATATTTT
D: TRBD1; size: -; J: TRBJ1-1; V: TRBV9; CDR3: CASRKDGQGPTEAFF; DNA: TGTGCCAGTAGAAAGGACGGACAGGGGCCTACTGAAGCTTTCTTT
D: -; size: -; J: TRBJ1-1; V: TRBV12-3/TRBV12-4; CDR3: CASRRTENTEAFF; DNA: TGTGCCAGCAGGCGTACAGAGAACACTGAAGCTTTCTTT
D: -; size: -; J: TRBJ1-2; V: TRBV7-9; CDR3: CASSLGGGQYGYTF; DNA: TGTGCCAGCAGCTTAGGCGGAGGACAGTATGGCTACACCTTC
D: TRBD1; size: once; J: TRBJ1-2; V: TRBV6-5; CDR3: CASGYRQGAGYTF; DNA: TGTGCCAGCGGCTACCGACAGGGCGCTGGCTACACCTTC
D: -; size: -; J: TRBJ1-1; V: TRBV18; CDR3: CASSRRVMNTEAFF; DNA: TGTGCCAGCTCACGCAGGGTGATGAACACTGAAGCTTTCTTT
D: TRBD2; size: -; J: TRBJ2-1; V: TRBV4-3; CDR3: CASSQDVGAGRDNEQFF; DNA: TGCGCCAGCAGCCAAGATGTCGGAGCGGGAAGGGACAATGAGCAGTTCTTC
D: -; size: -; J: TRBJ1-2; V: TRBV9; CDR3: CASSPHRAPLYGYTF; DNA: TGTGCCAGCAGCCCCCACAGGGCTCCCCTTTATGGCTACACCTTC